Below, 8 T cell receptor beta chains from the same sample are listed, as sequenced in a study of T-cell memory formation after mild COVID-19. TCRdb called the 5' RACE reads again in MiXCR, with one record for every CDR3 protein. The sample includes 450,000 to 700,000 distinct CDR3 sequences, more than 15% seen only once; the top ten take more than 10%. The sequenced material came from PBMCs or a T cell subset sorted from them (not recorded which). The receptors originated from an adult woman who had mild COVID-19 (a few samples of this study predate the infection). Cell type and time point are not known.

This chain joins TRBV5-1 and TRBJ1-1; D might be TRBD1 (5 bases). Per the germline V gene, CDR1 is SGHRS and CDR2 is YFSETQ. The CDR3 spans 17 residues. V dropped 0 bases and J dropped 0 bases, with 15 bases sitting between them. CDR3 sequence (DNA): TGCGCCAGCAGCTTGGATGACAGCACTATCCTGAACACTGAAGCTTTCTTT. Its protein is CASSLDDSTILNTEAFF.

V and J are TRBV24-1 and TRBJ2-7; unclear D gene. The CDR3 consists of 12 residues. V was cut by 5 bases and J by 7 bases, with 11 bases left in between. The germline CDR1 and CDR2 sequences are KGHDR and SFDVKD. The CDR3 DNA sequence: TGTGCCACCAGTGGGCCCCCTGGAGAGCAGTACTTC. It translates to CATSGPPGEQYF.

The CDR3 loop is CASSQDGRREQYF. CDR3 nucleotides: TGTGCCAGCAGCCAAGATGGTCGGAGAGAGCAGTACTTC. The chain carries TRBV3-1 and TRBJ2-7; D unclear. V gave up 0 bases and J gave up 7 bases, with 10 bases separating them. The CDR3 loop spans 13 amino acids. Germline CDR1 is LGHDT and CDR2 is YNNKEL (reference sequence).

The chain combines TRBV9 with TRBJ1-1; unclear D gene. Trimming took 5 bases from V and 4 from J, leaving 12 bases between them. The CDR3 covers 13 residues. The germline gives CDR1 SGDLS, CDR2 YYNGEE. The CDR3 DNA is TGTGCCAGCAGGGACCCTTCAGGCACTGAAGCTTTCTTT. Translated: CASRDPSGTEAFF.

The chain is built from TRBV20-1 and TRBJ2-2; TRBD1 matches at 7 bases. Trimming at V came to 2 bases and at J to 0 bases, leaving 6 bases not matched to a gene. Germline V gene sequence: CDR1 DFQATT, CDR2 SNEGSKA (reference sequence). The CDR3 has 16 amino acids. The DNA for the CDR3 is TGCAGTGCTAGAAGGGAGACAGGGACGAACACCGGGGAGCTGTTTTTT. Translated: CSARRETGTNTGELFF.

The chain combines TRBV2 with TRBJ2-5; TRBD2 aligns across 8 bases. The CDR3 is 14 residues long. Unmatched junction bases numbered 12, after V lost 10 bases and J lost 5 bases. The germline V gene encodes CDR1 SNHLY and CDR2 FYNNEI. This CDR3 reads CATTTGTRRETQYF. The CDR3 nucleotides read TGTGCCACGACGACGGGGACTAGGAGGGAGACCCAGTACTTC.

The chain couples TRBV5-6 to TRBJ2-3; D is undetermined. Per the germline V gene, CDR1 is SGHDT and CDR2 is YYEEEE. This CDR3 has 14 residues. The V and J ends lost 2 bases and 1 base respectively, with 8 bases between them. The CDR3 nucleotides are TGTGCCAGCAGCTTTCGTGTCCGCACAGATACGCAGTATTTT. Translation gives CASSFRVRTDTQYF.

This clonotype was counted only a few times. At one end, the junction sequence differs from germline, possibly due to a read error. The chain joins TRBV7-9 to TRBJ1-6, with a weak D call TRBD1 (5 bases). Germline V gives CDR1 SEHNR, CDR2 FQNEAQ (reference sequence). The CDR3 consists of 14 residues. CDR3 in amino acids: CASSQARVISHLHF. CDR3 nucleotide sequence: TGTGCCAGCAGCCAGGCCAGGGTGATCTCACACCTCCACTTT.